The text below deals with one T cell receptor beta chain. Per the germline V gene, CDR1 is MDHEN and CDR2 is SYDVKM. With 7 bases removed from V and 7 bases from J, the gap between germline ends came to 23 bases. The CDR3 has 17 amino acids. The data derive from a study of blood T cell repertoires in COVID-19. Study-wide context: Sites across the United States, Italy and Spain contributed samples from acute and convalescent COVID-19. T cells, B-cell-depleted T cells, or PBMCs supplied cDNA or gDNA.

As handled by the study authors: Amplifying reference gene primers gave estimates of nucleated cell counts. Sequenced by immunoSEQ multiplex PCR; TCRdb stores in-frame clones only, minus some. For V, J and clone size, that table is used; D and trimming come from the DNA. This sample carries more than 200,000 clones, about nine tenths of them seen once, and the ten largest clones take under 14%. Seattle cases were enrolled at active infection and followed longitudinally. Material for sequencing was peripheral blood. The TCR was taken from a man aged 45 to 65 with COVID-19, enrolled during active disease. The J gene is TRBJ1-6, the V gene TRBV28; D is uncertain. The chain's CDR3 is CASTTVNLQHSNSPLHF. The CDR3 region has the DNA TGTGCCAGCACCACCGTAAACTTACAGCACTCGAATTCACCCCTCCACTTT. Full variable domain (outside the CDR3, taken from reference TRBV28 and TRBJ1-6): DVKVTQSSRYLVKRTGEKVFLECVQDMDHENMFWYRQDPGLGLRLIYFSYDVKMKEKGDIPEGYSVSREKKERFSLILESASTNQTSMYLCASTTVNLQHSNSPLHFGNGTRLTVT.